The clone carrying this T cell receptor (beta chain) was observed at least ten times. No antigen is known for it. The entry originates in a study of neurological immune-mediated disorders. For the study at large: The approximately 34 multiple sclerosis patients comprised around 30 relapsing-remitting and 3 secondary progressive cases.

The cDNA was synthesized by means of template-switch 5'RACE, which was carried out with 10-nucleotide random UMIs. TCRdb redid the calling of the 5' RACE reads with MiXCR, one entry per CDR3 protein. The table lists about 59,000 distinct CDR3 sequences, 3% to 4% of them singletons, with around 3.1% in the top ten. Findings and caveats of the study: No clinical or MRI feature was associated with the multiple sclerosis repertoire cluster. The phylogenetic placement of 18 of 34 multiple sclerosis patients' repertoires in one related-CDR3 cluster constitutes a possible signature.

This TCR came from a woman in her 30s with multiple sclerosis. Sequenced sample: PBMCs.

For the CDR3, the DNA is TGTGCCAGCAGTTGGACAGGTTCCTCCTACGAGCAGTACTTC. Protein sequence: CASSWTGSSYEQYF. The rearrangement links TRBV27 to TRBJ2-7; TRBD1 aligns across 7 bases. CDR1 and CDR2 (germline): MNHEY, SMNVEV (reference sequence). The CDR3 has 14 residues. The J segment lost 0 bases and the V segment lost 4 bases, leaving 3 bases of the junction unmatched.